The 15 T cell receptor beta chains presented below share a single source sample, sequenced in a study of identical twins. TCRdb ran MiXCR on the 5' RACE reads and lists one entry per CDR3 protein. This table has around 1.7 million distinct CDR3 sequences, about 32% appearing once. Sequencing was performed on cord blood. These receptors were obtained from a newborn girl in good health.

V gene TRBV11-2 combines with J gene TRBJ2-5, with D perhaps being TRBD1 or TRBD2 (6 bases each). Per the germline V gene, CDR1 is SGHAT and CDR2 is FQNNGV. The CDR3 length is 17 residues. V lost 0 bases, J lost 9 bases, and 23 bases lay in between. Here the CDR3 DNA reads TGTGCCAGCAGCTTAGAAATCGGCAGGGGAGGTACAGTGGCCCAGTACTTC. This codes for CASSLEIGRGGTVAQYF.

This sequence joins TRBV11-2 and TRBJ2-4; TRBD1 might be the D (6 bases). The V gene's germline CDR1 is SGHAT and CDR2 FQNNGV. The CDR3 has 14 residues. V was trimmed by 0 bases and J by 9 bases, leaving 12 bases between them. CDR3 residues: CASSLELQGSIQYF. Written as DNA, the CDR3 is TGTGCCAGCAGCTTAGAACTCCAGGGGAGCATTCAGTACTTC.

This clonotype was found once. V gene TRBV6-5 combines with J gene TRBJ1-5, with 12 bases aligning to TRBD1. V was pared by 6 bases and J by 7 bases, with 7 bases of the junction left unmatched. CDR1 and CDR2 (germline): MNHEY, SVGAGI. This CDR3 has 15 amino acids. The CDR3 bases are TGTGCCAGCAGGCCGGGACAGGGGGCTTGGCAGCCCCAGCATTTT. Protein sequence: CASRPGQGAWQPQHF.

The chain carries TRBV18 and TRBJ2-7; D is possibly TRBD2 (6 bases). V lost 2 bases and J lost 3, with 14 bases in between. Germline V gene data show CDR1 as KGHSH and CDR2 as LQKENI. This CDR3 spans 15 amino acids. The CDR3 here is CASSPIGTSYYEQYF. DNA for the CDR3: TGTGCCAGCTCACCAATAGGGACTTCCTACTACGAGCAGTACTTC.

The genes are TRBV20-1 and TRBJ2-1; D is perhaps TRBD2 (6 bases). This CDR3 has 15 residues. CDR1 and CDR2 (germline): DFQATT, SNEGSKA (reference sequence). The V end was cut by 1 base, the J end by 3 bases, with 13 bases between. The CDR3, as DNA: TGCAGTGCTAGAGGAACGGGAGCATACTACAATGAGCAGTTCTTC. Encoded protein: CSARGTGAYYNEQFF.

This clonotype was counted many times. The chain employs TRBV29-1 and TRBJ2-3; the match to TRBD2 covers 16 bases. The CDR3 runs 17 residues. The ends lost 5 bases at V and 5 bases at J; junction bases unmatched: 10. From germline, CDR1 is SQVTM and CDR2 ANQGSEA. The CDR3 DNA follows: TGCAGCGTTCCCCCCGCCGGGACTAGCGGGAGGGTAGATACGCAGTATTTT. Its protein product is CSVPPAGTSGRVDTQYF.

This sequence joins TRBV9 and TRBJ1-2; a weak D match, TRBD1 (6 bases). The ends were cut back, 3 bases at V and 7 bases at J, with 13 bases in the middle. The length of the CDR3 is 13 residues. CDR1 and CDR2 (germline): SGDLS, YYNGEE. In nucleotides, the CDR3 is TGTGCCAGCAGCGCCCCTGACAGGAGTGGCTACACCTTC. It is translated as CASSAPDRSGYTF.

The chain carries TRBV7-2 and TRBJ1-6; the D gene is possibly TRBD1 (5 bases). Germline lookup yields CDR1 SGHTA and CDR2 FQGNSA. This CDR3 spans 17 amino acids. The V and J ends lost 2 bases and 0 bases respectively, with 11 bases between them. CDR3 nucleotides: TGTGCCAGCAGCTTATATTCAGGGAGCTCCTATAATTCACCCCTCCACTTT. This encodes CASSLYSGSSYNSPLHF.

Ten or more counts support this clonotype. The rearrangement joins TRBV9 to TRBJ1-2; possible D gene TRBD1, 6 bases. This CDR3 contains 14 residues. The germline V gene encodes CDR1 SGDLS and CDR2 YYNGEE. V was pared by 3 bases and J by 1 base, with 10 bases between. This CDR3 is CASSDGDNNYGYTF. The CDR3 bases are TGTGCCAGCAGCGACGGGGACAATAACTATGGCTACACCTTC. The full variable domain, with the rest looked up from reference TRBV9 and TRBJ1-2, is DSGVTQTPKHLITATGQRVTLRCSPRSGDLSVYWYQQSLDQGLQFLIQYYNGEERAKGNILERFSAQQFPDLHSELNLSSLELGDSALYFCASSDGDNNYGYTFGSGTRLTVV.

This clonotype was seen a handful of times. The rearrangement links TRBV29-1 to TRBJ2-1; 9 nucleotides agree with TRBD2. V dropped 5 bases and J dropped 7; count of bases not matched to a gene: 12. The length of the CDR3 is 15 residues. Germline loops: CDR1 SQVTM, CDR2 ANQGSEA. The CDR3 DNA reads TGCAGCGTTACCCACTTAGCGGGAGTTGGGAATGAGCAGTTCTTC. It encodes CSVTHLAGVGNEQFF.

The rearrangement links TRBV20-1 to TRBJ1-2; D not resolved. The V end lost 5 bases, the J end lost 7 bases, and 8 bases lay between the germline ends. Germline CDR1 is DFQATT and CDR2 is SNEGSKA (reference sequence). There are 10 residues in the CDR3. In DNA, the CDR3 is TGCAGTGCTTCCTCCTCTGGCTACACCTTC. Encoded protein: CSASSSGYTF.

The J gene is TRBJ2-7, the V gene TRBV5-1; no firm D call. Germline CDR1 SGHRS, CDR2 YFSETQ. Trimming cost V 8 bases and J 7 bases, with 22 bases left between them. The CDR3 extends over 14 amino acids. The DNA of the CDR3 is TGCGCCAGTTCGACTCCTCCACGTTACAATGAGCAGTACTTC. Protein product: CASSTPPRYNEQYF.

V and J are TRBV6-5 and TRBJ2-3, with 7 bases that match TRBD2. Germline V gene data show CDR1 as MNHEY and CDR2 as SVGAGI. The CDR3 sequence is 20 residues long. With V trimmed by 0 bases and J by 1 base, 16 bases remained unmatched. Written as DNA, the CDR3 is TGTGCCAGCAGTTACTCGAGGGTGGGACTAAAAATGGGAGGCACAGATACGCAGTATTTT. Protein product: CASSYSRVGLKMGGTDTQYF.

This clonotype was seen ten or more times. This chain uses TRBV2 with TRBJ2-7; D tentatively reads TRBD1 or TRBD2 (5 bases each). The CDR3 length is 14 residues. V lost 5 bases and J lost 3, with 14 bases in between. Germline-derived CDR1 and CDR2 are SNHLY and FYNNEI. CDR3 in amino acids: CASSLDLGVYEQYF. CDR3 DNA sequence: TGTGCCAGCAGTCTAGACCTGGGGGTCTACGAGCAGTACTTC.

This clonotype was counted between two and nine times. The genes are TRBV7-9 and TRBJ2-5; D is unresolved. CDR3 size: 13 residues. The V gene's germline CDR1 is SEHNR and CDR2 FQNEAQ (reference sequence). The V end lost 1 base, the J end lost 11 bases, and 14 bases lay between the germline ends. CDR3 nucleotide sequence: TGTGCCAGCAGCTTAGGCTCCCTCCAAAAGCAGTACTTC. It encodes CASSLGSLQKQYF.